This TCR beta chain emerged from a study of cytomegalovirus exposure and HLA in healthy donors. This clone was counted a single time. Its cognate antigen is unknown. This CDR3 is built from 15 residues. Study-wide results and caveats: The study listed some 160 cytomegalovirus-associated TCR beta chains. CMV antigen specificity was confirmed in vitro for three CMV-associated chains.

The data were produced by immunoSEQ multiplex PCR, yet TCRdb's version contains in-frame clones alone and is incomplete. Altogether 110,000 or so clones are present, 86% being singletons, with the ten largest covering approximately 4%. This TCR derives from a woman aged 18-35 years in good health and CMV-seropositive. Input material: PBMCs. V usage is TRBV21-1 and J usage is TRBJ1-3. TRBV21-1 constitutes a pseudogene. The CDR3 coding sequence is TGTGCCAGCCCACCCTGGGGAGGGCCCGGAAACACCATATATTTT. It specifies CASPPWGGPGNTIYF.